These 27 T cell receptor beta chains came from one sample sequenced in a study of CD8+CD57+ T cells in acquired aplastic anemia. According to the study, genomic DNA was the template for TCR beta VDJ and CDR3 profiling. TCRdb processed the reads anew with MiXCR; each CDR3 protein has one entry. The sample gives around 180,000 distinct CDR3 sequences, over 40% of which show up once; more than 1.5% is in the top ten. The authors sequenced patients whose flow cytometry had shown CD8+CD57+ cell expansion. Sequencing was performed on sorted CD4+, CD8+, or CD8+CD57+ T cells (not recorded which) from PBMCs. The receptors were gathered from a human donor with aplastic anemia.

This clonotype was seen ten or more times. CDR3 sequence (DNA): TGTGCCAGCAGCTTCGGACAGCCGCTGGAAGATACGCAGTATTTT. As protein: CASSFGQPLEDTQYF. J is TRBJ2-3 and V is TRBV11-1; a possible D gene is TRBD1 (6 bases). This CDR3 has 15 amino acids. CDR1 and CDR2 from the germline V gene are SGHAT and FQDESV (reference sequence). V dropped 3 bases and J dropped 5 bases, with 15 bases sitting between them.

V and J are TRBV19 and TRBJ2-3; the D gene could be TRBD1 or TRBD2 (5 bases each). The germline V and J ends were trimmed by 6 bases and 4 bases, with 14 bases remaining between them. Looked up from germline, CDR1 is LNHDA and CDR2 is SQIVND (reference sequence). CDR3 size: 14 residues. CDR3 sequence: CASRREGIADTQYF. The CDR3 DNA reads TGTGCCAGTAGGCGTGAGGGGATTGCAGATACGCAGTATTTT.

For the CDR3, the DNA is TGTGCCACCAGCTTCCCGGAGTGGGACGAGCAGTACTTC. Translated, it gives CATSFPEWDEQYF. The J gene is TRBJ2-7, the V gene TRBV15; the D is unclear. The V and J ends lost 5 bases and 5 bases respectively, with 13 bases between them. The CDR3 runs to 13 residues. From germline, CDR1 is LNHNV and CDR2 YYDKDF (reference sequence).

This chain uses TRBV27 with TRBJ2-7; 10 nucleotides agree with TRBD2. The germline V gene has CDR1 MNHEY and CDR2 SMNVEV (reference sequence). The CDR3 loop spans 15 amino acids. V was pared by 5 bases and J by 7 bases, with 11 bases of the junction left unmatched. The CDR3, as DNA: TGTGCCAGCAGTCGGAAAGCGGGAGGGCCGAAAGAGCAGTACTTC. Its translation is CASSRKAGGPKEQYF.

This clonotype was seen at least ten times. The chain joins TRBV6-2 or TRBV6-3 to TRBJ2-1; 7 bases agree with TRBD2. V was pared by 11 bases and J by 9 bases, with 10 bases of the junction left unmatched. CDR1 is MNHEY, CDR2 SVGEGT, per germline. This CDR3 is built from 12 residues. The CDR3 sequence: CAEGRVEGEQFF. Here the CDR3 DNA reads TGTGCCGAAGGGAGGGTTGAGGGTGAGCAGTTCTTC.

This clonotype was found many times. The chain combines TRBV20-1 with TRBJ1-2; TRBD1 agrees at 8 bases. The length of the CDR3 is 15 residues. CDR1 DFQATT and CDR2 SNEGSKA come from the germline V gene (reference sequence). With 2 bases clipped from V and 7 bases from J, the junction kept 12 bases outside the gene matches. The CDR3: CSARIGAGGGSGYTF. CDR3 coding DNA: TGCAGTGCTAGAATAGGGGCAGGGGGCGGTTCTGGCTACACCTTC.

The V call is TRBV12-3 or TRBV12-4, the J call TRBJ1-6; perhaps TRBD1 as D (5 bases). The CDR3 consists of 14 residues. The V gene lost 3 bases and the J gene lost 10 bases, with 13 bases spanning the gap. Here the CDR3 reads CASSLYGGGSPLHF. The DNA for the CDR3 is TGTGCCAGCAGTTTGTACGGGGGGGGATCACCCCTCCACTTT.

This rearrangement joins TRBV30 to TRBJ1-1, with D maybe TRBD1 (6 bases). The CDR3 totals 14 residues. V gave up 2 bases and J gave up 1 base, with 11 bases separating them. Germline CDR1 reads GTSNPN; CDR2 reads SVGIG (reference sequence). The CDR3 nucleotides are TGTGCCTGGAGTCAGGGACACCCGAACACTGAAGCTTTCTTT. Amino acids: CAWSQGHPNTEAFF.

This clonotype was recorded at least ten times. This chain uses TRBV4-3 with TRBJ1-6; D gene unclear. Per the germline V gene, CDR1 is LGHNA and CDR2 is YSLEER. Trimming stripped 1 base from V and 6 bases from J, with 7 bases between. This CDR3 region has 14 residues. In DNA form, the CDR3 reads TGCGCCAGCAGCCAAGCCGGGCCTAATTCACCCCTCCACTTT. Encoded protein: CASSQAGPNSPLHF.

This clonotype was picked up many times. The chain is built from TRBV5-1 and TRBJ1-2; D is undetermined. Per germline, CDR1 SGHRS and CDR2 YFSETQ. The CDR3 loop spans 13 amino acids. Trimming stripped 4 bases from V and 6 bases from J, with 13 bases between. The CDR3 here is CASSLAPRDGYTF. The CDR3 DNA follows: TGCGCCAGCAGCCTAGCTCCCAGAGATGGCTACACCTTC.

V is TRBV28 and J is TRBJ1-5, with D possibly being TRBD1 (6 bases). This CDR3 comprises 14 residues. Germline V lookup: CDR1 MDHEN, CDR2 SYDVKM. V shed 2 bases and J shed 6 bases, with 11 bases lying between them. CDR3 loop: CASSLGGAGQPQHF. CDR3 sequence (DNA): TGTGCCAGCAGTTTAGGGGGGGCTGGTCAGCCCCAGCATTTT.

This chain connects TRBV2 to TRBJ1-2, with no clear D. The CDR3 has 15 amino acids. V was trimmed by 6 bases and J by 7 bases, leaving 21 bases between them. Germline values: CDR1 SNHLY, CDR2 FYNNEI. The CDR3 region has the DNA TGTGCCAGCAGCGACCGTTCGATTAACTGGGCTGGCTACACCTTC. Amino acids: CASSDRSINWAGYTF.

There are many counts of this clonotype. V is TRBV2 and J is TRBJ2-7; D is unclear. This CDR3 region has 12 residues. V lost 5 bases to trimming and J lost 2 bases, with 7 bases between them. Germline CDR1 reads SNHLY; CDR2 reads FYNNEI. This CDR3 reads CASSYDPYEQYF. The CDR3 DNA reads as TGTGCCAGCAGTTATGACCCCTACGAGCAGTACTTC.

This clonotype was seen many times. This CDR3 is CSVEAGVGSPFF. CDR3 coding DNA: TGCAGCGTTGAAGCGGGAGTTGGGTCCCCGTTCTTC. The V call is TRBV29-1, the J call TRBJ2-1; D may be TRBD2 (6 bases). V was pared by 1 base and J by 15 bases, with 16 bases between. This CDR3 spans 12 amino acids. Germline CDR1 and CDR2: SQVTM and ANQGSEA.

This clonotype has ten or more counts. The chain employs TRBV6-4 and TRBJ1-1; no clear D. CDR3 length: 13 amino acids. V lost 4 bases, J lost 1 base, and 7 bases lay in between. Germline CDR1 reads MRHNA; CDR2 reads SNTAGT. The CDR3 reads CASSVTTNTEAFF. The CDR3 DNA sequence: TGTGCCAGCAGTGTAACAACGAACACTGAAGCTTTCTTT.

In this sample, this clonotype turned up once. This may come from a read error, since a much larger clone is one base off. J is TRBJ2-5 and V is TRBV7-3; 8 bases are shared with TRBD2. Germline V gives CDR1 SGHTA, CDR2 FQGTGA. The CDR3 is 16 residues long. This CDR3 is CASGLLSGGFQETQYF. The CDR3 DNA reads TGTGCCAGCGGCTTACTCAGCGGGGGATTCCAAGAGACCCAGTACTTC.

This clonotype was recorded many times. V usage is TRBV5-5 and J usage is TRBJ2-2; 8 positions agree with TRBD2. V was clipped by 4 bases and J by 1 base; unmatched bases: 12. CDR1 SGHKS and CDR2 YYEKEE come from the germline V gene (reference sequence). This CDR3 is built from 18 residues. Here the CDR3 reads CASSPRVSGGENTGELFF. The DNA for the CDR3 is TGTGCCAGCAGCCCACGGGTGAGCGGGGGTGAGAACACCGGGGAGCTGTTTTTT.

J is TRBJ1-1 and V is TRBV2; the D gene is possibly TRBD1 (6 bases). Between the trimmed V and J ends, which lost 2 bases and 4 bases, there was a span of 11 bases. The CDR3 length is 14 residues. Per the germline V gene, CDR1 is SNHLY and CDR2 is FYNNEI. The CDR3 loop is CASSENREITEAFF. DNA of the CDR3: TGTGCCAGCAGTGAAAACAGGGAAATCACTGAAGCTTTCTTT.

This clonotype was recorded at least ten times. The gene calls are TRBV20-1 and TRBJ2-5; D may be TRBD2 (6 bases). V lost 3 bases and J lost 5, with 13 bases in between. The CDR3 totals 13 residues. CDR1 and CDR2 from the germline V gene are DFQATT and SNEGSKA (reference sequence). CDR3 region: CSASRRARETQYF. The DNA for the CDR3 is TGCAGTGCTAGCAGGAGGGCCAGGGAGACCCAGTACTTC.

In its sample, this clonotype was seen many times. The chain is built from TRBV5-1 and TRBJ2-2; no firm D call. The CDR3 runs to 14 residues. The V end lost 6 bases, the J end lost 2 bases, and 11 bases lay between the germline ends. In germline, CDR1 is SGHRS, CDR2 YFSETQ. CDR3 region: CASNQDGNTGELFF. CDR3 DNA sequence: TGCGCCAGCAATCAAGACGGCAACACCGGGGAGCTGTTTTTT.

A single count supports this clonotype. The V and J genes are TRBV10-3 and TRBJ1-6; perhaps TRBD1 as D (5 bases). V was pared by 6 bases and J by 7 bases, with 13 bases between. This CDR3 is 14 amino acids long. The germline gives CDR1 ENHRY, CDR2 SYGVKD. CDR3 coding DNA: TGTGCCATCAGCCCCGGGTCAGGGAATTCACCCCTCCACTTT. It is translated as CAISPGSGNSPLHF.

CDR3 bases: TGTGCCAGCAGCTTAGGATCAGGAGGACCCCTCCACTTT. Its translation is CASSLGSGGPLHF. The chain has TRBV7-9 and TRBJ1-6; D is unresolved. This CDR3 is 13 amino acids long. Per the germline V gene, CDR1 is SEHNR and CDR2 is FQNEAQ (reference sequence). V lost 1 base and J 12 bases, leaving 10 bases between the germline ends.

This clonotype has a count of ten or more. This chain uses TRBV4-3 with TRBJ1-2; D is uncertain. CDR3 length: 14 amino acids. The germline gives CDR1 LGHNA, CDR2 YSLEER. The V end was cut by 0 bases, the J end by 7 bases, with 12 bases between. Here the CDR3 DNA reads TGCGCCAGCAGCCAAGACGGTTACGGCTTTGGCTACACCTTC. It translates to CASSQDGYGFGYTF.

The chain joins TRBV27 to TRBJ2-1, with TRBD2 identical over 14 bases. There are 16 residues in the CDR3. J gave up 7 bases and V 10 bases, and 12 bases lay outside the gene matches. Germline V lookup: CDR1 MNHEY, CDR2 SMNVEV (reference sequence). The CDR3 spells CATEDRGLAGANEQFF. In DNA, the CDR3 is TGTGCCACTGAAGACAGGGGACTAGCGGGAGCGAATGAGCAGTTCTTC.

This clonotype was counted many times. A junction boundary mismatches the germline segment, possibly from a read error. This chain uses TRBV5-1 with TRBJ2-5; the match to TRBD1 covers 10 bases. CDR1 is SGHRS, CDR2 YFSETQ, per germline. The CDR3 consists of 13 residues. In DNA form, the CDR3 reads TGCGCCAGCAGCCCCGGGACAGGGGCTTATCCGAACTTC. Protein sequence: CASSPGTGAYPNF.

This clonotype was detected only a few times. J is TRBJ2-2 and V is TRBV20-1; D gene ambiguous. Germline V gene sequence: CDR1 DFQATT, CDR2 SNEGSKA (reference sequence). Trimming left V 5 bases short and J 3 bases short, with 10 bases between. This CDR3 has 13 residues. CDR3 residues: CSAPTPYTGELFF. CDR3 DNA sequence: TGCAGTGCTCCGACACCATACACCGGGGAGCTGTTTTTT.

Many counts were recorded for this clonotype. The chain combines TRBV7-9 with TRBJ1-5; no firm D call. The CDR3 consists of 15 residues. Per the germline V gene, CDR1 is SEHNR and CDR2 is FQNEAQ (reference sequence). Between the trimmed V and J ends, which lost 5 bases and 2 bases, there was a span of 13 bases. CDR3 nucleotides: TGTGCCAGCAGCCCGGGGAGGGCGGGCAATCAGCCCCAGCATTTT. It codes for CASSPGRAGNQPQHF.